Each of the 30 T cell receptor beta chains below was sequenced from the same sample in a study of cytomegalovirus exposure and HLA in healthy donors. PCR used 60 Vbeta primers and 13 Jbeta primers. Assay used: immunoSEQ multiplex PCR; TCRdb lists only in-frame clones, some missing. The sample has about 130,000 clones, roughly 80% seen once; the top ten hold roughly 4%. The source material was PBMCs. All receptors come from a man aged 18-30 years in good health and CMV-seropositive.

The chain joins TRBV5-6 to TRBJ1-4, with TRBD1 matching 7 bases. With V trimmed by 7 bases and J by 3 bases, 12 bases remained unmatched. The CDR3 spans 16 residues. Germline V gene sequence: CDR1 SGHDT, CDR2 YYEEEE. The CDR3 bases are TGTGCCAGCGGACAGGCGACCTTCGAGGCTAATGAAAAACTGTTTTTT. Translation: CASGQATFEANEKLFF.

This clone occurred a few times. The CDR3 DNA reads as TGCAGCGTCCCATCCGGGACTAATTCCCCGAATGAGCAGTTCTTC. Its protein product is CSVPSGTNSPNEQFF. The genes are TRBV29-1 and TRBJ2-1, with 7 bases aligning to TRBD2. The V gene end was trimmed by 6 bases and the J gene end by 7 bases; junction bases not matched to a gene: 15. CDR3 length equals 15 residues. Germline V gene sequence: CDR1 SQVTM, CDR2 ANQGSEA.

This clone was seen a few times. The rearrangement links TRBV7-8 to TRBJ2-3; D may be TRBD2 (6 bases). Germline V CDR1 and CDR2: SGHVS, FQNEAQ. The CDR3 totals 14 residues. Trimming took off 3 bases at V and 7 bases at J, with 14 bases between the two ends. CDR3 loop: CASSFHSGINTQYF. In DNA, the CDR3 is TGTGCCAGCAGCTTCCATAGCGGAATAAATACGCAGTATTTT.

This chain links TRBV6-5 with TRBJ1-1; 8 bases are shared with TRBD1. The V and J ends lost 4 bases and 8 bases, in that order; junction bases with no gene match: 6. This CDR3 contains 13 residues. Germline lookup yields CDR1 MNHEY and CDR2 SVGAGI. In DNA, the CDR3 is TGTGCCAGCAGTTCCCAGGGGGCGCGGGAAGCTTTCTTT. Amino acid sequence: CASSSQGAREAFF.

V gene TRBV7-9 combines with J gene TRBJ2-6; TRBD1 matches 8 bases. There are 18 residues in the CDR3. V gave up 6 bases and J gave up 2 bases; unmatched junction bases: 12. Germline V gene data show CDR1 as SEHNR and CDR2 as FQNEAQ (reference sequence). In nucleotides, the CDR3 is TGTGCCAGCAGGCAAATCAGGGGGCTCGGTCCTGGGGCCAACGTCCTGACTTTC. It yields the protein CASRQIRGLGPGANVLTF.

The CDR3 DNA reads as TGTGCCAGTAGTAATAGGCCAGGGGGGTACAATGAGCAGTTCTTC. Encoded protein: CASSNRPGGYNEQFF. This chain links TRBV19 with TRBJ2-1, with D possibly being TRBD1 (7 bases). Germline V lookup: CDR1 LNHDA, CDR2 SQIVND (reference sequence). The CDR3 totals 15 residues. Trimming stripped 4 bases from V and 4 bases from J, with 14 bases between.

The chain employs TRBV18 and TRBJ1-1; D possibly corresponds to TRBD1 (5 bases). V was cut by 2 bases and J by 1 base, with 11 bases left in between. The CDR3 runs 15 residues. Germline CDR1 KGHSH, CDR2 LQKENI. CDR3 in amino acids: CASSPGGGGNTEAFF. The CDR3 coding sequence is TGTGCCAGCTCACCAGGCGGCGGGGGGAACACTGAAGCTTTCTTT.

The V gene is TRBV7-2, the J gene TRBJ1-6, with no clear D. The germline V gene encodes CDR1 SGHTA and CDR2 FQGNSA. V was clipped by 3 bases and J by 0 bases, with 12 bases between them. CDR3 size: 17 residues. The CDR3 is CASSFRPISSYNSPLHF. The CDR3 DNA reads TGTGCCAGCAGCTTCAGGCCCATAAGCTCCTATAATTCACCCCTCCACTTT.

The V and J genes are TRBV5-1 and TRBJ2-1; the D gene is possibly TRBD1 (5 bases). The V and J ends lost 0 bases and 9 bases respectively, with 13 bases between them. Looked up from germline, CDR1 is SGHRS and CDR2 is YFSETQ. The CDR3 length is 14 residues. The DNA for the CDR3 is TGCGCCAGCAGCTTGGACCTAGGGGTGGTTGAGCAGTTCTTC. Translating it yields CASSLDLGVVEQFF.

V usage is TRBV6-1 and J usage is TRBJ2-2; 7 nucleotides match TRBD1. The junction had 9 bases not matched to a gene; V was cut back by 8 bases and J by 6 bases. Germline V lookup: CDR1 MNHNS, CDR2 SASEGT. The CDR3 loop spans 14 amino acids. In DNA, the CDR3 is TGTGCCAGCCCGGGACAGAGGATGGCCGGGGAGCTGTTTTTT. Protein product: CASPGQRMAGELFF.

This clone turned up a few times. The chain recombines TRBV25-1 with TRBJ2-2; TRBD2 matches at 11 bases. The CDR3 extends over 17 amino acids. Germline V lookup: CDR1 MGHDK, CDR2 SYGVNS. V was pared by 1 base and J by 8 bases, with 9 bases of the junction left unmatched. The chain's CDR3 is CASSELIAGGVSGELFF. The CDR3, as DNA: TGTGCCAGCAGTGAATTAATAGCGGGGGGGGTCTCTGGGGAGCTGTTTTTT.

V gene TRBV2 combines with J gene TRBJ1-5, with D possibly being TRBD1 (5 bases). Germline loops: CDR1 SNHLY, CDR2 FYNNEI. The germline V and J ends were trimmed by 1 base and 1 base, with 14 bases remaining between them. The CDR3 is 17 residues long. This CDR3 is CASSEGRAQGSNQPQHF. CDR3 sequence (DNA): TGTGCCAGCAGTGAAGGGAGGGCCCAGGGAAGCAATCAGCCCCAGCATTTT.

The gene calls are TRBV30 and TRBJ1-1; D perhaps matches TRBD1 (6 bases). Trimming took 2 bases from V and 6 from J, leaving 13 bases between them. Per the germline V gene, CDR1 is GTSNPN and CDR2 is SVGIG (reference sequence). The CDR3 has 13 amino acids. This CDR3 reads CAWSRTVIPEAFF. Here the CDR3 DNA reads TGTGCCTGGAGTCGGACAGTGATTCCTGAAGCTTTCTTT. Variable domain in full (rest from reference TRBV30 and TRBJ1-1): SQTIHQWPATLVQPVGSPLSLECTVEGTSNPNLYWYRQAAGRGLQLLFYSVGIGQISSEVPQNLSASRPQDRQFILSSKKLLLSDSGFYLCAWSRTVIPEAFFGQGTRLTVV.

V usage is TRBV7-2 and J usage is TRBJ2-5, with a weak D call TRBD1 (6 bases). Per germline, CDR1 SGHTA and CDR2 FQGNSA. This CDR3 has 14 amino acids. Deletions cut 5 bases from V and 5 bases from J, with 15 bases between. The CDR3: CASSRRWGQETQYF. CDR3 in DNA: TGTGCCAGCAGCCGAAGGTGGGGGCAGGAGACCCAGTACTTC.

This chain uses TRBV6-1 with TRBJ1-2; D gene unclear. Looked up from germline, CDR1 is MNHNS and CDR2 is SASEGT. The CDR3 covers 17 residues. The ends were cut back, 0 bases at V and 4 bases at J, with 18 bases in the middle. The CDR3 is CASSEAPRGNLGYGYTF. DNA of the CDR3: TGTGCCAGCAGTGAAGCGCCGCGAGGGAATTTAGGCTATGGCTACACCTTC.

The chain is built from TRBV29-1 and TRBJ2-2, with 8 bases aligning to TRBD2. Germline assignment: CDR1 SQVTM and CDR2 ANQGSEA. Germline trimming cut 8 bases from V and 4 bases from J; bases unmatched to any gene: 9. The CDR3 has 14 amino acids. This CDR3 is CSYKYGGATGELFF. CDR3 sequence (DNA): TGCAGCTATAAATACGGGGGGGCCACCGGGGAGCTGTTTTTT.

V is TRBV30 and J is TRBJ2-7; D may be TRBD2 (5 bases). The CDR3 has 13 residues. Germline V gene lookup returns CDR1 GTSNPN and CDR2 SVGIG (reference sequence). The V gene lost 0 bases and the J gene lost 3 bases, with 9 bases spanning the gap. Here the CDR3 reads CAWSVLRDYEQYF. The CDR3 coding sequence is TGTGCCTGGAGTGTACTGAGGGACTACGAGCAGTACTTC.

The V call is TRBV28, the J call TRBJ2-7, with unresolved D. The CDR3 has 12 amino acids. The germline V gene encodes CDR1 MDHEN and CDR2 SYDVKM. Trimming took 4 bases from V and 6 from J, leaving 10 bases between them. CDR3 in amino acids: CASSSQRSEQYF. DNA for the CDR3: TGTGCCAGCAGTTCACAGAGAAGCGAGCAGTACTTC. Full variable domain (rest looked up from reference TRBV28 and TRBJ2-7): DVKVTQSSRYLVKRTGEKVFLECVQDMDHENMFWYRQDPGLGLRLIYFSYDVKMKEKGDIPEGYSVSREKKERFSLILESASTNQTSMYLCASSSQRSEQYFGPGTRLTVT.

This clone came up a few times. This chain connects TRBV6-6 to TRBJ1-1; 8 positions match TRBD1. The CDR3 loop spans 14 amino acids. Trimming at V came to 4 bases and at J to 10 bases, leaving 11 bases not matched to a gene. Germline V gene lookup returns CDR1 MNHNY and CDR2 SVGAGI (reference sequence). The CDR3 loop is CASSSTPQGAGAFF. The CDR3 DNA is TGTGCCAGCAGTTCCACCCCCCAGGGGGCGGGAGCTTTCTTT.

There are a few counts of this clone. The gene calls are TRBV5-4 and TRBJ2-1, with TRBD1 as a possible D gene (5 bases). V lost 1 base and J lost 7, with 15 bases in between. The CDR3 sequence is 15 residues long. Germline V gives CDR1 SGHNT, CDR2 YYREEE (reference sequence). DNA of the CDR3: TGTGCCAGCAGCTTGACCTTGCTCAGGGTGAATGAGCAGTTCTTC. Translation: CASSLTLLRVNEQFF.

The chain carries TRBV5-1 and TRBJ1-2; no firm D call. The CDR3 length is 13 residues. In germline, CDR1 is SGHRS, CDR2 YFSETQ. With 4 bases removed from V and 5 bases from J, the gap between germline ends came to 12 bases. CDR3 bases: TGCGCCAGCAGCCCTCCGATAGAGTATGGCTACACCTTC. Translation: CASSPPIEYGYTF.

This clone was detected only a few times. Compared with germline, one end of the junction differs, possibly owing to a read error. The CDR3 DNA reads TGTTCCAGCAGCTCCACAGGGGCCGGCACCGGGGAGCTGTTTTTT. Protein sequence: CSSSSTGAGTGELFF. This sequence joins TRBV7-9 and TRBJ2-2; 7 nucleotides align to TRBD1. The germline V gene encodes CDR1 SEHNR and CDR2 FQNEAQ (reference sequence). The CDR3 is 15 amino acids.

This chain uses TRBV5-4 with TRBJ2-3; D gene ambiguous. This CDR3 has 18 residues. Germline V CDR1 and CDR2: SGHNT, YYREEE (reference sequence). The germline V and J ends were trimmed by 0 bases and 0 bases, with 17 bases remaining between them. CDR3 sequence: CASSLERLGPPSTDTQYF. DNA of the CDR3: TGTGCCAGCAGCTTGGAGAGGCTCGGCCCCCCTAGCACAGATACGCAGTATTTT.

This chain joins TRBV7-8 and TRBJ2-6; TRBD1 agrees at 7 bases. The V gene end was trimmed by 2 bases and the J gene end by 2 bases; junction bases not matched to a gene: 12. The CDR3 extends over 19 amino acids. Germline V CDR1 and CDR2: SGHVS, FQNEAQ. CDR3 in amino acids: CASSLIRRGLNPGANVLTF. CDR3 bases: TGTGCCAGCAGCTTAATTCGTAGGGGGCTTAACCCTGGGGCCAACGTCCTGACTTTC. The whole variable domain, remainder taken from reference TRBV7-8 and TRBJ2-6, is GAGVSQSPRYKVAKRGQDVALRCDPISGHVSLFWYQQALGQGPEFLTYFQNEAQLDKSGLPSDRFFAERPEGSVSTLKIQRTQQEDSAVYLCASSLIRRGLNPGANVLTFGAGSRLTVL.

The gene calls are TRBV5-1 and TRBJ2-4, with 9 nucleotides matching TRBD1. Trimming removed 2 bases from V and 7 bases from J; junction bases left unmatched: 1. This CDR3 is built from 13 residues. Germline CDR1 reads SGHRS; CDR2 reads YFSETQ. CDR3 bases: TGCGCCAGCAGCTTAGGGACAGGGAACATTCAGTACTTC. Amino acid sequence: CASSLGTGNIQYF.

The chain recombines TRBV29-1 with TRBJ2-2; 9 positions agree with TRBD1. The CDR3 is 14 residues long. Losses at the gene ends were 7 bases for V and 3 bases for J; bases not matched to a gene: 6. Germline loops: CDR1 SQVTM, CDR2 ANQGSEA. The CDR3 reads CSATYRGHTGELFF. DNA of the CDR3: TGCAGCGCTACGTACAGGGGGCACACCGGGGAGCTGTTTTTT.

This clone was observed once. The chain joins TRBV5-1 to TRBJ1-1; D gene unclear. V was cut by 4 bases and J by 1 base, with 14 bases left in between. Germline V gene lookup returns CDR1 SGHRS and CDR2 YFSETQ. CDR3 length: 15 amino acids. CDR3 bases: TGCGCCAGCAGCCCGGTCGCAGGTTGGAACACTGAAGCTTTCTTT. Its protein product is CASSPVAGWNTEAFF. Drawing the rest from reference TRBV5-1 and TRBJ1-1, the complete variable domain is KAGVTQTPRYLIKTRGQQVTLSCSPISGHRSVSWYQQTPGQGLQFLFEYFSETQRNKGNFPGRFSGRQFSNSRSEMNVSTLELGDSALYLCASSPVAGWNTEAFFGQGTRLTVV.

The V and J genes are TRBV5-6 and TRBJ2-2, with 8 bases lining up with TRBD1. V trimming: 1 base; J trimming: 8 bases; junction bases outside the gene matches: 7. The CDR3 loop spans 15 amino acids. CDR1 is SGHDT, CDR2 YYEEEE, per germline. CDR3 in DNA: TGTGCCAGCAGCTTGTTGGACAGGGTTCCGGGGGAGCTGTTTTTT. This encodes CASSLLDRVPGELFF.

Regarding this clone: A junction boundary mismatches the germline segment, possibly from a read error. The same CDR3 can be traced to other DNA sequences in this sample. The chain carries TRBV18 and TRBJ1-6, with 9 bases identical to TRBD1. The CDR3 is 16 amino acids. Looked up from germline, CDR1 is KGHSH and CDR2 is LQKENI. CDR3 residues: CASSRTGDTYNSPLHF. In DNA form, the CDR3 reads TGTGCCAGCTCACGGACAGGGGATACCTATAATTCACCACTCCACTTT.

CDR3 loop: CASSLTGSGGYEQYF. CDR3 coding DNA: TGTGCCAGCAGCTTGACAGGGAGTGGAGGCTACGAGCAGTACTTC. This chain uses TRBV7-2 with TRBJ2-7; 7 positions match TRBD1. Germline V gene lookup returns CDR1 SGHTA and CDR2 FQGNSA. CDR3 length: 15 amino acids. J gave up 3 bases and V 3 bases, and 8 bases lay outside the gene matches.